Each of the 6 T cell receptor beta chains below was sequenced from the same sample in a study of T cells expressing NK-cell markers. TCRdb reprocessed the 5' RACE reads, with one entry per CDR3 protein and no DNA. The sample has about 440,000 distinct CDR3 sequences, and its top ten clones hold approximately 7%. The sequenced material came from blood T cells: a sorted CD56 or NKG2C T cell subset, CD4+ or CD8+ T cells, or bulk PBMC T cells (not recorded which). The receptor set was obtained from a woman aged 18 to 75 in good health.

This sequence joins TRBV23-1 and TRBJ2-1; TCRdb's D gene call, TRBD2, goes unchecked for lack of DNA. TRBV23-1 is noted as an ORF with a role that remains uncertain. The CDR3 has 14 residues. Here the CDR3 reads CASSQGRERNEQFF.

The V gene is TRBV12-3 or TRBV12-4, the J gene TRBJ2-3; with no DNA, the TCRdb D assignment of TRBD1 cannot be verified. CDR3 length equals 16 residues. Here the CDR3 reads CASRLGRDRGTDTQYF.

The V gene is TRBV6-2 or TRBV6-3, the J gene TRBJ1-1. This CDR3 contains 14 residues. Germline V gene data show CDR1 as MNHEY and CDR2 as SVGEGT. This CDR3 reads CASSSWTGKTEAFF.

This CDR3 is CSVEAGASETNTGELFF. The chain carries TRBV29-1 and TRBJ2-2; no DNA is available, so the TRBD2 call from TCRdb remains unchecked. The CDR3 is 17 residues long. CDR1 and CDR2 (germline): SQVTM, ANQGSEA.

The V gene is TRBV7-6, the J gene TRBJ2-1; TCRdb names TRBD2, which stays unverified in the absence of DNA. The CDR3 length is 16 residues. Germline V gives CDR1 SGHVS, CDR2 FNYEAQ. CDR3 loop: CASSPGGGLSYNEQFF.

The rearrangement joins TRBV28 to TRBJ1-4; TCRdb calls TRBD1, which cannot be checked without DNA. Germline CDR1 MDHEN, CDR2 SYDVKM. The CDR3 covers 21 residues. CDR3 in amino acids: CASSFPGRKYLGPRGNEKLFF.